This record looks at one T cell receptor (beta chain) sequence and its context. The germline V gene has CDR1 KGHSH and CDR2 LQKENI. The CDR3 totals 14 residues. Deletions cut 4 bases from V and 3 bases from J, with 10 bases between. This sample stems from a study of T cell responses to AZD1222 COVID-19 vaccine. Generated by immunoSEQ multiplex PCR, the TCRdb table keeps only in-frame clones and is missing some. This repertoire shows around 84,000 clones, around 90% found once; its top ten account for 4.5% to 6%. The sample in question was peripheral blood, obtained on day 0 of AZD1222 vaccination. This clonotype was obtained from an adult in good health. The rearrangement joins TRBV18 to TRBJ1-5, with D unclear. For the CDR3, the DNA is TGTGCCAGCTCACGGGGAAATAACAATCAGCCCCAGCATTTT. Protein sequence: CASSRGNNNQPQHF.